What follows is one T cell receptor beta chain and its context. The target of this receptor is not known. No clone much larger than this one lies a single base away; base qualities are absent. The time point label for this specimen denotes: about 4 weeks on oral tofacitinib. Sample treatment or condition, as interpreted from the label and publication: oral pan-JAK inhibitor, 5-10 mg twice daily. Peripheral blood and lesional scalp punch biopsies were obtained from patients with alopecia areata. PBMCs were separated by density centrifugation and stained for CD3, CD4 and CD8, after which CD4+ and CD8+ T cells were sorted on a FACSAria. Library construction relied on the immunoSEQ multiplex PCR assay. To provide template for TCR sequencing, every sample had RNA extracted and reverse transcribed into cDNA. First-strand cDNA was synthesized using SuperScript III with a 2:1 mix of oligo-dT and random hexamers. A synthetic immune receptor repertoire was used to gauge amplification bias, and whatever bias remained was removed computationally. Processing in the source paper ran as follows. Raw reads were preprocessed to remove errors, and CDR3 was defined by IMGT conventions from the conserved cysteine to phenylalanine. Clonality was computed by normalizing Shannon entropy by log2 of the number of productive unique TCRs and subtracting the result from 1. Scalp TCRbeta sequences were cross-referenced with sorted blood CD4 and CD8 repertoires so that the CD4 or CD8 identity of scalp clones could be inferred. Entries here come from immuneACCESS through TCRdb and include only in-frame sequences with V and J called. Some clones fail to appear in such tables; in the studies checked, an unresolved V gene covers under half of the shortfall, and the cause of the remainder is unknown. The DNA gave D and trimming, while V, J and clone size come from that table. Counted in this sample were some 100,000 clones; approximately 52% of them appeared once. The ten largest clones represent roughly 30% of the sample.

The germline V end is reduced by 6 bases and the J end by 4 bases; junction bases left unmatched: 7. CDR3 length: 13 amino acids, cysteine to phenylalanine. The only DNA kept is the CDR3, 39 bases in frame from the first base. The germline V gene yields SQVTM for CDR1 and ANQGSEA for CDR2. This specimen belongs to a study of CD8+ T cells in alopecia areata (dated by TCRdb to between 2018 and 2020). Some background on the complete study: Treated patients were enrolled in an open-label pilot trial of oral tofacitinib at 5 to 10 mg twice daily for moderate-to-severe alopecia areata. Tofacitinib was administered for 6 to 18 months, and 6 months of follow-up off drug were then conducted to assess delayed response and recurrence. The SALT score, which quantifies the percentage of affected scalp surface area, was used to measure disease severity in treated patients. In both human patients and the C3H/HeJ mouse model, the study applied high-throughput TCRbeta sequencing to look at T cell clonal expansion in alopecia areata. On the human side, TCRbeta sequencing was run on scalp tissue and on sorted CD4+ and CD8+ peripheral blood T cells from healthy controls and from alopecia areata patients with either patchy or totalis/universalis disease. Patients on tofacitinib were biopsied at baseline and after 4 and 24 weeks of treatment, and several of the patients also had a later scalp biopsy. Clonality in the scalp was compared among normal scalp (n=4), patchy alopecia areata scalp (n=8), and alopecia totalis/universalis scalp (n=8). The RNA source kit depended on sample type: the PAXgene miRNA kit for fixed scalp, the miRNeasy kit for PBMCs, and the RNeasy kit for mouse skin. TCRbeta CDR3 regions were amplified by immunoSEQ multiplex PCR with 35 Vbeta forward and 13 Jbeta reverse primers.

Here is what the overall study found, with its caveats: Unlike mouse skin, where gammadelta T cells dominate, normal human skin contains resident alphabeta T cells that get sequenced too, which complicates analysis of the scalp TCR repertoire. Compared with normal scalp, lesional scalp, particularly in alopecia totalis/universalis, had higher clonality and more expanded CD8+ clones, which suggests antigenic drive. The treated cohort was small, with a single nonresponder, so links between baseline CD8+ expansion and response need larger studies. Shared TCR sequences between patients were less evident than in mice, which may be partly attributable to HLA diversity in the patient population. Tofacitinib significantly decreased scalp clonality and the number of expanded CD8+ clones among the top 100 scalp clones. Many expanded lesional clones were found to persist in scalp and blood during tofacitinib treatment, and relapse after treatment cessation may be partly explained by this persistence.

Recombination linked TRBV29-1 to TRBJ2-7; TRBD2 agrees with 9 junctional bases. The starting material was CD8+ T cells sorted from blood, obtained at week 4, from a patient treated with tofacitinib. The receptor was isolated from a human donor with alopecia areata. The DNA sequence is TGCAGCGTCCTAGCGGGGAAGTCTTACGAGCAGTACTTC. Translated, it reads CSVLAGKSYEQYF.